The clone carrying this T cell receptor beta chain appeared a few times. Its antigen is unknown. The CDR3 loop spans 13 amino acids. The germline V gene encodes CDR1 MGHRA and CDR2 YSYEKL. Deletions cut 0 bases from V and 3 bases from J, with 6 bases between. An equimolar mix of two oligonucleotides served as the beta constant-region primer for TRBC1 and TRBC2. TCRdb reprocessed the UMI-ligation and nested PCR reads with MiXCR, giving one entry per CDR3 protein. Of about 150,000 distinct CDR3 sequences listed, 15% to 20% are singletons. This sample was included in a study of naive and memory T cell subsets. Whole-study results and caveats: Naive repertoires, especially CD8, held a few larger clonotypes, possibly memory cells re-expressing CD45RA.

The sample was naive CD4+ T cells from blood. The chain recombines TRBV4-1 with TRBJ2-7; a weak D match, TRBD2 (5 bases). This TCR was sampled from a human donor in good health. The CDR3 bases are TGCGCCAGCAGCCAAGATGGAGGCTACGAGCAGTACTTC. It is translated as CASSQDGGYEQYF.